This TCR beta chain derives from a study of graft-versus-host responses after intestinal transplantation listed by TCRdb under 2021. General notes on the study: The transplants that recipients got were multivisceral, liver-intestinal, or isolated intestinal. All recipients received anti-thymocyte globulin induction followed by maintenance tacrolimus and steroids for around three years. After intestinal transplantation, graft-versus-host and host-versus-graft alloreactive T cell clones were followed in the graft, circulation and bone marrow using bulk TCR-beta CDR3 sequencing. Alloreactive clones were identified by sequencing pre-transplant mixed lymphocyte reaction products and comparing them with unstimulated pre-transplant donor and recipient T cells. Of the 20 to 25 intestinal transplant recipients enrolled in the cohort, one of whom was a retransplant, a few patients without pretransplant specimens were excluded. A peak of at least 4% donor T cells among recipient peripheral blood mononuclear cells was the definition used for donor T cell macrochimerism. Samples from three later patients were sequenced in-house on an Illumina MiSeq with MiXCR processing rather than by the commercial service. On the study overall, not on this receptor specifically: GvH clones were found in recipient bone marrow, and some of the GvH clones appeared earlier in ileal mucosa or blood, which is consistent with an intestinal mucosal origin. Patients with donor T cell macrochimerism had high GvH to HvG T cell clonal ratios in their allografts. Early after transplant, peak levels of circulating GvH clones were found to be associated with declines in HvG clones. The conclusions were limited by the relatively low number and heterogeneity of the intestinal transplant patients.

The library relied on the immunoSEQ multiplex PCR assay. Adaptive Biotechnologies carried out high-throughput TCR-beta CDR3 sequencing of genomic DNA for most patients. Regarding the original processing steps: Adaptive's ImmunoSEQ software supplied the TCR sequencing data for around 19 patients, while MiXCR and VDJtools were used to process a few other patients. CDR3 nucleotide sequences shared between donor and recipient were removed because the origin of such sequences could not be assigned. To be classed as alloreactive, a clone needed at least 2-fold expansion over unstimulated cells and a minimum CFSE-low frequency of 0.002% (template counts) or 0.001% (read counts). Clones detected in sequenced pre-transplant spleen, lymph node, or MLR CFSE-low populations of the donor or recipient were defined as mappable. Cumulative frequency of alloreactive clones was calculated as a percentage of all sequences weighted by copy number. TCRdb carries this immuneACCESS record with in-frame sequences only. Its versions omit some clonotypes, under half of them owing to an unresolved V gene in the studies checked, with the rest unexplained. That table is the source of V, J and clone size, and D and trimming were worked out from the DNA. This sample lists about 47,000 clones; 80% to 95% were detected once. The top ten hold 5% to 6.5% of the sample.

In the first month after transplant, blood samples were collected up to 4 times, and after that at least monthly when available. On this clone itself: This receptor's antigen is unknown. There are no base qualities to consult, and no much larger clone falls within one base.

The receptor was isolated from a human patient who received an intestinal transplant, so some T cells may come from the graft donor. The sample consisted of PBMCs, taken more than 750 days after a first intestinal transplant, on the day of a second.

CDR3 sequence: CASSRLAGNTGELFF. The DNA is TGTGCCAGCAGCCGACTAGCGGGGAACACCGGGGAGCTGTTTTTT. This sequence uses TRBV5-4 and TRBJ2-2; a stretch of 10 junction bases matches TRBD2. Reading from cysteine to phenylalanine, the CDR3 counts 15 amino acids. The DNA shown is the 45-base CDR3, in frame from base 1. The germline V gene (reference sequence) provides CDR1 SGHNT and CDR2 YYREEE. Clipping removes 4 bases from V and 1 base from J, with 1 as the unmatched junction base count. With the rest looked up from the reference TRBV5-4 and TRBJ2-2 genes rather than sequenced, the full variable domain is ETGVTQSPTHLIKTRGQQVTLRCSSQSGHNTVSWYQQALGQGPQFIFQYYREEENGRGNFPPRFSGLQFPNYSSELNVNALELDDSALYLCASSRLAGNTGELFFGEGSRLTVL.